Presented here are 20 T cell receptor beta chains from one specimen sequenced in a study of PD-1 blockade in classical Hodgkin lymphoma. The method was immunoSEQ multiplex PCR; TCRdb's version includes in-frame clones alone and lacks a portion of them. Here the sample spans roughly 77,000 clones, over 90% being singletons. The time point denotes: newly diagnosed, previously untreated cHL patient sample. Sequencing was done on a sample of peripheral blood mononuclear cells (PBMCs). The receptors were gathered from a human donor with classical Hodgkin lymphoma.

The chain is built from TRBV14 and TRBJ1-2; D uncertain. Trimming shortened V by 4 bases and J by 9 bases, and 15 bases separated the two germline ends. Germline loops: CDR1 SGHDN, CDR2 FVKESK. This CDR3 is 13 amino acids long. CDR3 nucleotide sequence: TGTGCCAGCAGCCCGGCCGGGGTTGGCCGCTACACCTTC. Its protein product is CASSPAGVGRYTF. The variable domain in full, with the rest retrieved from reference TRBV14 and TRBJ1-2, is EAGVTQFPSHSVIEKGQTVTLRCDPISGHDNLYWYRRVMGKEIKFLLHFVKESKQDESGMPNNRFLAERTGGTYSTLKVQPAELEDSGVYFCASSPAGVGRYTFGSGTRLTVV.

The chain employs TRBV5-4 and TRBJ2-2; tentative D call: TRBD1 (6 bases). CDR1 SGHNT and CDR2 YYREEE come from the germline V gene (reference sequence). V was cut by 4 bases and J by 0 bases, with 13 bases left in between. The CDR3 is 16 residues long. The CDR3 nucleotides read TGTGCCAGCAGCCGAAGGACAGAGGCGAACACCGGGGAGCTGTTTTTT. Protein sequence: CASSRRTEANTGELFF. The full variable domain, its missing parts supplied by reference TRBV5-4 and TRBJ2-2, is ETGVTQSPTHLIKTRGQQVTLRCSSQSGHNTVSWYQQALGQGPQFIFQYYREEENGRGNFPPRFSGLQFPNYSSELNVNALELDDSALYLCASSRRTEANTGELFFGEGSRLTVL.

Concerning this clone: Within the sample, other DNA sequences also encode this same CDR3. The gene calls are TRBV9 and TRBJ1-3; D unclear. The CDR3 is 11 residues long. The germline V and J ends were trimmed by 3 bases and 7 bases, with 5 bases remaining between them. In germline, CDR1 is SGDLS, CDR2 YYNGEE. CDR3 sequence reads: CASSDRNTIYF. CDR3 nucleotide sequence: TGTGCCAGCAGCGACCGCAACACCATATATTTT.

In its sample, this clone was seen once. V and J are TRBV11-2 and TRBJ1-2; D call uncertain. This CDR3 contains 15 residues. CDR1 is SGHAT and CDR2 is FQNNGV in the germline V gene. The V gene lost 5 bases and the J gene lost 8 bases, with 21 bases spanning the gap. The DNA of the CDR3 is TGTGCCAGCAGCCCGAGCCTCTTCACCCCGGGAGGCTACACCTTC. Protein: CASSPSLFTPGGYTF.

The V and J genes are TRBV2 and TRBJ2-5; D unresolved. V was cut by 4 bases and J by 2 bases, with 2 bases left in between. Looked up from germline, CDR1 is SNHLY and CDR2 is FYNNEI. This CDR3 comprises 11 residues. CDR3 DNA sequence: TGTGCCAGCAGTGGGCAAGAGACCCAGTACTTC. This translates into CASSGQETQYF.

J is TRBJ2-2 and V is TRBV18, with 7 nucleotides matching TRBD1. V shed 1 base, J shed 1 base, and the junction held 3 bases outside the gene matches. Germline V gives CDR1 KGHSH, CDR2 LQKENI. The CDR3 sequence is 16 residues long. The CDR3 loop reads CASSPRGTVNTGELFF. For the CDR3, the DNA is TGTGCCAGCTCACCACGGGGGACAGTGAACACCGGGGAGCTGTTTTTT.

The V and J genes are TRBV12-2 and TRBJ1-2. TRBV12-2 is shown as a pseudogene. The CDR3 loop spans 11 amino acids. The CDR3 DNA reads TGTGCAAGTCGCTTGGACGTAGGCTACACCTTC. Protein product: CASRLDVGYTF.

The chain is built from TRBV28 and TRBJ1-2; D call uncertain. CDR1 is MDHEN, CDR2 SYDVKM, per germline. Trimming removed 4 bases from V and 6 bases from J, with 9 bases in between. This CDR3 has 12 residues. The CDR3 spells CASSYSNNGYTF. CDR3 nucleotides: TGTGCCAGCAGTTACAGCAATAATGGCTACACCTTC.

The chain uses TRBV5-1 and TRBJ2-1; unclear D gene. CDR3 length: 11 amino acids. In germline, CDR1 is SGHRS, CDR2 YFSETQ. Trimming pared 5 bases from V and 9 bases from J, leaving 9 bases between. CDR3 region: CASRRTIEQFF. The CDR3 DNA reads TGCGCCAGCAGGAGGACGATTGAGCAGTTCTTC.

The chain links TRBV28 to TRBJ2-1, with TRBD1 matching 8 bases. Losses at the gene ends were 3 bases for V and 8 bases for J; bases not matched to a gene: 12. CDR3 length: 16 residues. Germline V gives CDR1 MDHEN, CDR2 SYDVKM. The CDR3, as DNA: TGTGCCAGCAGTTTCAAATTGGCAGGGGGCGATGATGAGCAGTTCTTC. It encodes CASSFKLAGGDDEQFF.

The chain recombines TRBV6-1 with TRBJ1-1; 7 nucleotides agree with TRBD1. There are 15 residues in the CDR3. CDR1 is MNHNS and CDR2 is SASEGT in the germline V gene. The V gene end was trimmed by 2 bases and the J gene end by 10 bases; junction bases not matched to a gene: 13. In nucleotides, the CDR3 is TGTGCCAGCAGTGAACCTTACACGGACAGGCCGGGAGCTTTCTTT. Translation gives CASSEPYTDRPGAFF.

V usage is TRBV6-6 and J usage is TRBJ1-5, with 8 positions matching TRBD1. The junction had 6 bases not matched to a gene; V was cut back by 5 bases and J by 3 bases. This CDR3 is built from 15 residues. Germline CDR1 is MNHNY and CDR2 is SVGAGI (reference sequence). The CDR3 sequence: CASSRTGRFNQPQHF. CDR3 DNA sequence: TGTGCCAGCAGTCGGACAGGGCGGTTCAATCAGCCCCAGCATTTT.

This chain links TRBV5-5 with TRBJ1-2; no clear D. This CDR3 is built from 13 residues. In germline, CDR1 is SGHKS, CDR2 YYEKEE (reference sequence). Trimming stripped 2 bases from V and 4 bases from J, with 9 bases between. The CDR3 protein is CASSFGGPYGYTF. The CDR3, as DNA: TGTGCCAGCAGCTTCGGCGGTCCCTATGGCTACACCTTC. The variable domain in full, with the rest retrieved from reference TRBV5-5 and TRBJ1-2, is DAGVTQSPTHLIKTRGQQVTLRCSPISGHKSVSWYQQVLGQGPQFIFQYYEKEERGRGNFPDRFSARQFPNYSSELNVNALLLGDSALYLCASSFGGPYGYTFGSGTRLTVV.

This chain connects TRBV19 to TRBJ2-7; D is perhaps TRBD2 (7 bases). This CDR3 is built from 14 residues. Germline V CDR1 and CDR2: LNHDA, SQIVND (reference sequence). V gave up 3 bases and J gave up 6 bases, with 15 bases separating them. As DNA, the CDR3 is TGTGCCAGTAGTATCGGTCGGGGGGCGACCGAGCAGTACTTC. This gives the protein CASSIGRGATEQYF.

The rearrangement joins TRBV5-1 to TRBJ2-2; 8 bases map to TRBD2. The V segment lost 4 bases and the J segment 4 bases; nucleotides outside the gene matches: 18. CDR1 is SGHRS and CDR2 is YFSETQ in the germline V gene. This CDR3 has 19 residues. The CDR3 reads CASSPPVWKAGAITGELFF. The DNA of the CDR3 is TGCGCCAGCAGCCCGCCGGTCTGGAAAGCGGGGGCCATCACCGGGGAGCTGTTTTTT.

The chain has TRBV7-8 and TRBJ2-2; 10 positions agree with TRBD2. The CDR3 consists of 16 residues. With V trimmed by 0 bases and J by 7 bases, 5 bases remained unmatched. Germline CDR1 reads SGHVS; CDR2 reads FQNEAQ. In DNA, the CDR3 is TGTGCCAGCAGCTTAGCTAGCGGGAGGTGGGGCGGGGAGCTGTTTTTT. Protein product: CASSLASGRWGGELFF. Based on the CDR3 plus reference TRBV7-8 and TRBJ2-2, the full variable domain is GAGVSQSPRYKVAKRGQDVALRCDPISGHVSLFWYQQALGQGPEFLTYFQNEAQLDKSGLPSDRFFAERPEGSVSTLKIQRTQQEDSAVYLCASSLASGRWGGELFFGEGSRLTVL.

The chain uses TRBV21-1 and TRBJ1-2. TRBV21-1 is noted as a pseudogene. The CDR3 spans 13 residues. CDR3 sequence: CASSKLHGYGYTF. The CDR3 region has the DNA TGTGCCAGCAGCAAACTTCATGGATATGGCTACACCTTC.

The CDR3 sequence: CASSQDRRSTSGSGGELFF. CDR3 coding DNA: TGCGCCAGCAGCCAAGACCGACGCTCTACTAGCGGGAGTGGGGGGGAGCTGTTTTTT. V gene TRBV4-1 combines with J gene TRBJ2-2, with 11 bases that match TRBD2. V dropped 0 bases and J dropped 8; count of bases not matched to a gene: 14. The CDR3 is made up of 19 amino acids. Germline CDR1 reads MGHRA; CDR2 reads YSYEKL.

V and J are TRBV6-6 and TRBJ2-3; D unresolved. CDR3 length: 13 residues. V was pared by 6 bases and J by 4 bases, with 11 bases between. Germline lookup yields CDR1 MNHNY and CDR2 SVGAGI (reference sequence). The CDR3 nucleotides are TGTGCCAGCAGCCCCTCTGGGTCAGATACGCAGTATTTT. It is translated as CASSPSGSDTQYF.

In its sample, this clone was seen once. The genes are TRBV5-4 and TRBJ2-5; D might be TRBD1 (6 bases). There are 16 residues in the CDR3. The ends were cut back, 1 base at V and 3 bases at J, with 16 bases in the middle. Germline lookup yields CDR1 SGHNT and CDR2 YYREEE (reference sequence). The CDR3: CASSLWGRSRKETQYF. The CDR3 DNA is TGTGCCAGCAGCTTGTGGGGGCGAAGCCGGAAAGAGACCCAGTACTTC.